This T cell receptor beta chain was identified during a study of regulatory T cells in long-lasting Graves disease. iRepertoire HTBI primers and Arm-PCR of CDR3 regions built TCR beta libraries. MiXCR was run by TCRdb on the multiplex PCR reads, yielding one entry per CDR3 protein. Among about 540,000 distinct CDR3 sequences, about 13% were seen once, and the ten largest hold 10%. Noted time point: newly diagnosed GD, antithyroid drugs for less than 3 months. With RNA extracted from PBMCs as input, the TCR library was made. This sample also belongs to another study, concerning T cells in Graves' hyperthyroidism and ophthalmopathy.

Sequences were derived from peripheral blood mononuclear cells (PBMCs), sampled at new diagnosis, from a patient treated with antithyroid drugs. This receptor was identified in a man aged 25-45 years with Graves disease.

The CDR3 region is CASTLAGQGGEQFF. The DNA for the CDR3 is TGTGCCAGCACCCTAGCGGGGCAGGGGGGTGAGCAGTTCTTC. The J gene is TRBJ2-1, the V gene TRBV7-9; 9 bases map to TRBD2. After removal of 7 bases from V and 9 bases from J, the junction contained 10 bases not matched to a gene. CDR3 length: 14 amino acids. Germline-derived CDR1 and CDR2 are SEHNR and FQNEAQ (reference sequence).